This T cell receptor beta chain was identified during a study of post-analysis software for immune sequencing data. Study context: Relapsing-remitting, secondary progressive and progressive-relapsing multiple sclerosis courses were included.

This CDR3 has 13 amino acids. Per germline, CDR1 DFQATT and CDR2 SNEGSKA (reference sequence). The V end lost 6 bases, the J end lost 8 bases, and 17 bases lay between the germline ends. About this clonotype: What it binds is not known.

Findings and limits, study-wide: Batch-matched samples strongly co-clustered by F measure. A handful of TRBV segments were more frequent in patients than controls; TRBV5-6, TRBV5-1 and TRBV20-1 belonged to this group.

Prepared TCR beta cDNA libraries contained unique molecular identifiers. TCRdb independently ran MiXCR on the PCR reads; one entry per CDR3 protein. The sample holds around 710,000 distinct CDR3 sequences, 40% to 55% seen once. The source of this sequence is a girl between 5 and 17 years old with multiple sclerosis. This rearrangement joins TRBV20-1 to TRBJ2-1; D is possibly TRBD1 (5 bases). What was sequenced was blood. The DNA of the CDR3 is TGCAGTGCCTCCCCTAGGGCAGGGCATGAGCAGTTCTTC. Protein sequence: CSASPRAGHEQFF.